Listed below are T cell receptor beta chains from one sample, sequenced in a study of graft-versus-host responses after intestinal transplantation. For these receptors, no antigen is known. Using immunoSEQ multiplex PCR, the repertoire was profiled, and TCRdb retains in-frame clones only, with some absent. This table has more than 95,000 clones, 90% appearing once. Sequenced material: unstimulated CD4+ T cells sorted from spleen or lymph node cells, taken before intestinal transplant. Receptor source: a human donor who received an intestinal transplant. The CDR3 runs from the conserved cysteine through the conserved F or W. D genes are given only for firm matches. Not all rows give a size; the values are once, few, many and, for expanded clones, a class.

TRBV5-1	.	TRBJ2-7	TRBD2	CASSWGTSLSSYEQYF	TGCGCCAGCAGCTGGGGGACTAGCCTGAGCTCCTACGAGCAGTACTTC
TRBV5-1	.	TRBJ2-7	.	CASSLNKNYEQYF	TGCGCCAGCAGCCTCAACAAAAACTACGAGCAGTACTTC
TRBV10-1	.	TRBJ2-7	.	CASSEPSRAVAYEQYF	TGCGCCAGCAGTGAGCCGTCCAGGGCGGTGGCCTACGAGCAGTACTTC
TRBV9	.	TRBJ1-4	TRBD1	CASSVGQGPVGGKLFF	TGTGCCAGCAGCGTAGGACAGGGCCCTGTTGGTGGAAAACTGTTTTTT
TRBV18	once	TRBJ1-1	TRBD1	CASSRAGTANTEAFF	TGTGCCAGCTCACGAGCCGGGACAGCGAACACTGAAGCTTTCTTT
TRBV2	.	TRBJ1-5	.	CASRADLAVSNQPQHF	TGTGCCAGCAGAGCTGACCTGGCGGTTAGCAATCAGCCCCAGCATTTT
TRBV28	.	TRBJ2-1	TRBD2	CASSSGLVYNEQFF	TGTGCCAGCAGCTCGGGACTAGTTTACAATGAGCAGTTCTTC
TRBV27	.	TRBJ2-2	TRBD1	CASSYTGGGELFF	TGTGCCAGCAGTTATACAGGGGGCGGGGAGCTGTTTTTT
TRBV18	.	TRBJ1-2	.	CASSGLGSRDGYTF	TGTGCCAGCTCAGGACTTGGGAGCCGAGATGGCTACACCTTC
TRBV4-2	.	TRBJ2-2	TRBD1	CASSQDVTGSTGELFF	TGTGCCAGCAGCCAAGACGTGACAGGGTCCACCGGGGAGCTGTTTTTT
TRBV18	.	TRBJ1-1	TRBD1	CASSQTGGAFF	TGTGCCAGCTCTCAGACAGGGGGTGCTTTCTTT
TRBV4-3	few	TRBJ1-2	.	CASSLAGSRSNYGYTF	TGCGCCAGCAGCCTCGCGGGCAGCCGTTCTAACTATGGCTACACCTTC
TRBV7-9	.	TRBJ2-7	TRBD1	CASSLVGTGRNEQYF	TGTGCCAGCAGCTTAGTGGGGACAGGGAGGAACGAGCAGTACTTC
TRBV28	.	TRBJ2-7	TRBD1	CASSFYNRGPPYEQYF	TGTGCCAGCAGTTTCTATAACAGGGGTCCTCCCTACGAGCAGTACTTC
TRBV15	.	TRBJ2-1	TRBD2	CATSSPNIAGLLNEQFF	TGTGCCACCAGCTCCCCTAATATAGCGGGTCTACTCAATGAGCAGTTCTTC
TRBV6-5	.	TRBJ2-4	.	CASSSPRRANIQYF	TGTGCCAGCAGTTCCCCGAGGAGGGCAAACATTCAGTACTTC
TRBV5-1	.	TRBJ2-1	TRBD1	CASSFGDSIEQFF	TGCGCCAGCAGCTTTGGGGACAGTATCGAGCAGTTCTTC
TRBV10-3	.	TRBJ1-2	TRBD1	CAARDRGDYGYTF	TGTGCCGCCCGGGACAGGGGGGACTATGGCTACACCTTC
TRBV14	.	TRBJ2-3	.	CASSQDGAGSQYF	TGTGCCAGCAGCCAAGATGGGGCGGGGTCGCAGTATTTT
TRBV5-4	.	TRBJ2-7	TRBD2	CASSLGLAGGTYEQYF	TGTGCCAGCAGCCTGGGACTAGCGGGGGGGACTTACGAGCAGTACTTC
TRBV6-6	.	TRBJ1-5	.	CASSGPDSGNQPQHF	TGTGCCAGCAGTGGGCCTGATTCGGGCAATCAGCCCCAGCATTTT
TRBV7-8	.	TRBJ2-1	TRBD2	CASSLYAGDEQFF	TGTGCCAGCAGCTTATATGCGGGAGATGAGCAGTTCTTC
TRBV7-9	.	TRBJ2-7	TRBD1	CASSPRGQPYEQYF	TGTGCCAGCAGCCCGAGGGGACAGCCCTACGAGCAGTACTTC
TRBV11-2	.	TRBJ2-1	TRBD1	CASSLGTGGHNEQFF	TGTGCCAGCAGCTTAGGGACAGGGGGGCACAATGAGCAGTTCTTC
TRBV12-5	.	TRBJ2-2	TRBD2	CASGLVQSGGPMNTGELFF	TGTGCTAGTGGTTTGGTACAAAGCGGGGGCCCAATGAACACCGGGGAGCTGTTTTTT
TRBV19	.	TRBJ2-1	TRBD2	CATTDEGGPYNEQFF	TGTGCCACCACAGACGAGGGAGGGCCCTACAATGAGCAGTTCTTC
TRBV6-1	once	TRBJ2-7	.	CASSDRQGLSYEQYF	TGTGCCAGCAGTGACCGACAGGGACTCTCCTACGAGCAGTACTTC
TRBV5-1	.	TRBJ1-2	.	CASSLAQGWGYTF	TGCGCCAGCAGCTTGGCTCAGGGTTGGGGCTACACCTTC
TRBV7-2	.	TRBJ2-1	TRBD2	CASSLVGSGSLRGEQFF	TGTGCCAGCAGCTTAGTGGGTAGCGGGAGCCTTAGGGGTGAGCAGTTCTTC
TRBV19	.	TRBJ2-7	.	CASSPAGLGEQYF	TGTGCCAGTAGTCCAGCCGGACTCGGGGAGCAGTACTTC
TRBV11-2	.	TRBJ2-1	TRBD1	CASSPRQGWDNEQFF	TGTGCCAGCAGCCCAAGACAGGGGTGGGACAATGAGCAGTTCTTC